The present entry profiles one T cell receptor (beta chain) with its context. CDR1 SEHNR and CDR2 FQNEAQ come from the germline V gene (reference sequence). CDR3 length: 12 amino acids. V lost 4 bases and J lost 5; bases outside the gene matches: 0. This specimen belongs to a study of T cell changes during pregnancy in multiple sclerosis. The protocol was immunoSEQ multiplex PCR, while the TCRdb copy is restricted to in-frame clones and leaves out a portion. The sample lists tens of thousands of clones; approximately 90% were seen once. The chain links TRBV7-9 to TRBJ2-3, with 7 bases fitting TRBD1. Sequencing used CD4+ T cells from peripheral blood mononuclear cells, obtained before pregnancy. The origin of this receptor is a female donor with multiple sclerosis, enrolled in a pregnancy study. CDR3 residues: CASSSGGDTQYF. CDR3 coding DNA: TGTGCCAGCAGCTCAGGGGGAGATACGCAGTATTTT.